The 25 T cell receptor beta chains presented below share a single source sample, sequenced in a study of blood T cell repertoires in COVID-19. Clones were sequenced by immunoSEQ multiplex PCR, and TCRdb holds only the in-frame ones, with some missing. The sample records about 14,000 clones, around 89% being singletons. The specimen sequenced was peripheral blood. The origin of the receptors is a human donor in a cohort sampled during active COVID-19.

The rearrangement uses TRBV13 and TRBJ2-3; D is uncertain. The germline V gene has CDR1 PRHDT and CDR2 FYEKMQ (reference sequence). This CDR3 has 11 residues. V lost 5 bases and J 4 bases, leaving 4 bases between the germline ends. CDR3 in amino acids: CASSLSDTQYF. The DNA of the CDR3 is TGTGCCAGCAGCCTCTCAGATACGCAGTATTTT.

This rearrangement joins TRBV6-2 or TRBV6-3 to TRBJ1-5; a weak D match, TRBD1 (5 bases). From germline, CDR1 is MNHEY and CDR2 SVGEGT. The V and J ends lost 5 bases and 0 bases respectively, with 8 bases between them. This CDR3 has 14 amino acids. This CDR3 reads CASSDSYSNQPQHF. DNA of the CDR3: TGTGCCAGCAGTGACAGCTATAGCAATCAGCCCCAGCATTTT.

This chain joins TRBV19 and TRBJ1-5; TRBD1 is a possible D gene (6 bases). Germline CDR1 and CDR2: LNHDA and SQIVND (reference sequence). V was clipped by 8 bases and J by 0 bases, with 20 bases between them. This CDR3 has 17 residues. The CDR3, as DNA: TGTGCCAGTGGTGGGCAGGGAGACAGGAATAGCAATCAGCCCCAGCATTTT. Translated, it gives CASGGQGDRNSNQPQHF.

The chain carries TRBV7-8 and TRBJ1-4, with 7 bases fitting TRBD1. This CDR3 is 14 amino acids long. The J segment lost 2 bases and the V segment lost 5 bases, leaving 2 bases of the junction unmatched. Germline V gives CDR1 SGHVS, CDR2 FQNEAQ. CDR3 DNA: TGTGCCAGCAGCCCCAGGGGGACTAATGAAAAACTGTTTTTT. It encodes CASSPRGTNEKLFF.

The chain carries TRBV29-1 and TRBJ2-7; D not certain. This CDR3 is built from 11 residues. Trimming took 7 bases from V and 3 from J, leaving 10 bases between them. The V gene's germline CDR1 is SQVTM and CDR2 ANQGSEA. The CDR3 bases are TGCAGCGGAGGTCAAAGCTACGAGCAGTACTTC. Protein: CSGGQSYEQYF.

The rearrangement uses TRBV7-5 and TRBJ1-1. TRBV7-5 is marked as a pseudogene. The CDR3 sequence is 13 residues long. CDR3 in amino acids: CARSPPCGDEAFF. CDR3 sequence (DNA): TGTGCCAGAAGCCCCCCGTGCGGTGATGAAGCTTTCTTT.

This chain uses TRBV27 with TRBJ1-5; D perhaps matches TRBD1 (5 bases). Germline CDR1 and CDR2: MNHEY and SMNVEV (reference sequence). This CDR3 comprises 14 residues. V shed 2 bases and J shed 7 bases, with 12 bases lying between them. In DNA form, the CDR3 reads TGTGCCAGCAGTTTAACGGGGGGTTTGCAGCCCCAGCATTTT. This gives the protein CASSLTGGLQPQHF.

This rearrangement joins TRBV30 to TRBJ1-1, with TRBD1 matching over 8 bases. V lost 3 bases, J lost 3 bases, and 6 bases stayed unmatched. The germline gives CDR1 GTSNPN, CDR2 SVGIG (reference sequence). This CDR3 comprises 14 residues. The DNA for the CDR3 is TGTGCCTGGAGCCAGGGGGCTAGGGACACTGAAGCTTTCTTT. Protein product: CAWSQGARDTEAFF.

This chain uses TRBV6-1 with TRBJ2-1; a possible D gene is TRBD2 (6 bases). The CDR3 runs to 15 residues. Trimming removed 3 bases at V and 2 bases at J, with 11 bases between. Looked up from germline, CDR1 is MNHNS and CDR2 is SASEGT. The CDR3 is CASSEEGFPYNEQFF. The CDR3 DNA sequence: TGTGCCAGCAGTGAGGAGGGGTTCCCCTACAATGAGCAGTTCTTC.

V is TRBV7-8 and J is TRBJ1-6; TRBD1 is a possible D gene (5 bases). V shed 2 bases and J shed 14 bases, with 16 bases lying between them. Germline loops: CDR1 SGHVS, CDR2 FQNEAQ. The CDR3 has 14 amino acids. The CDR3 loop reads CASSLIRGALALHF. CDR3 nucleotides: TGTGCCAGCAGCTTAATAAGGGGTGCGCTGGCCCTCCACTTT.

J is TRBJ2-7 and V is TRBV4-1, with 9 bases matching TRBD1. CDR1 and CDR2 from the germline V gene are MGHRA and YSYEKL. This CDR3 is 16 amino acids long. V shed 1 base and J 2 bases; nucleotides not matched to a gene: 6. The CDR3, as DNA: TGCGCCAGCAGCCAAGGAGGTGGGACAGGGACCTACGAGCAGTACTTC. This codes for CASSQGGGTGTYEQYF.

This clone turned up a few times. Written as DNA, the CDR3 is TGTGCCAGCAGCCATACAGGGACCAGGGCACCCCTCCACTTT. It specifies CASSHTGTRAPLHF. This chain uses TRBV4-2 with TRBJ1-6; a possible D gene is TRBD1 (6 bases). From germline, CDR1 is LGHNA and CDR2 YNFKEQ. The CDR3 runs 14 residues. V lost 3 bases to trimming and J lost 11 bases, with 14 bases between them.

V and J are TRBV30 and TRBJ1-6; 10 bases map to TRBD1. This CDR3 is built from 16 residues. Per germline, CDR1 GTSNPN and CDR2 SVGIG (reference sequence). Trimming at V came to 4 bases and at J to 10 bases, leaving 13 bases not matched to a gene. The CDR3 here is CAWTLWDRGSGSPLHF. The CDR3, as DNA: TGTGCCTGGACCCTTTGGGACAGGGGATCGGGATCACCCCTCCACTTT.

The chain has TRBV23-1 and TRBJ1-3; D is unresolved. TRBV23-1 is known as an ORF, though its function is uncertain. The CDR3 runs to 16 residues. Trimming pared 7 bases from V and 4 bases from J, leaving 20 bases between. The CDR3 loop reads CASIGVGQPEGNTIYF. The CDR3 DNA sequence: TGCGCCAGCATCGGGGTCGGGCAGCCCGAGGGAAACACCATATATTTT.

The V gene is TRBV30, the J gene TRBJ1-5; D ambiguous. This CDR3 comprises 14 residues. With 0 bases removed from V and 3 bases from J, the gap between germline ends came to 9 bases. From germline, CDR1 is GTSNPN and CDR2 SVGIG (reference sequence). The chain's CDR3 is CAWSVADFNQPQHF. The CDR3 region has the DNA TGTGCCTGGAGTGTAGCCGACTTCAATCAGCCCCAGCATTTT. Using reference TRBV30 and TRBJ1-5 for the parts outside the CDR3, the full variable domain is SQTIHQWPATLVQPVGSPLSLECTVEGTSNPNLYWYRQAAGRGLQLLFYSVGIGQISSEVPQNLSASRPQDRQFILSSKKLLLSDSGFYLCAWSVADFNQPQHFGDGTRLSIL.

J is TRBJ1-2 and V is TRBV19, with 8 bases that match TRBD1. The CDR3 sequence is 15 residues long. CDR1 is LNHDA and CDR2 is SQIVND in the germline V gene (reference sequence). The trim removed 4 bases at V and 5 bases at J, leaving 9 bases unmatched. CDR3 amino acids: CASSTLGQGRYGYTF. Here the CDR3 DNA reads TGTGCCAGTAGTACCCTCGGACAGGGACGTTATGGCTACACCTTC. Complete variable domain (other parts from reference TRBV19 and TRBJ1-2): DGGITQSPKYLFRKEGQNVTLSCEQNLNHDAMYWYRQDPGQGLRLIYYSQIVNDFQKGDIAEGYSVSREKKESFPLTVTSAQKNPTAFYLCASSTLGQGRYGYTFGSGTRLTVV.

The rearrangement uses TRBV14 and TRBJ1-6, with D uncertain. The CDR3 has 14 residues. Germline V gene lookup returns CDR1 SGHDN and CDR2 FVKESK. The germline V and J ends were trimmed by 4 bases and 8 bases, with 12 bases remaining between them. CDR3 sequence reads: CASSPSSVHSPLHF. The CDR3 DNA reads TGTGCCAGCAGCCCCTCAAGCGTACATTCACCCCTCCACTTT.

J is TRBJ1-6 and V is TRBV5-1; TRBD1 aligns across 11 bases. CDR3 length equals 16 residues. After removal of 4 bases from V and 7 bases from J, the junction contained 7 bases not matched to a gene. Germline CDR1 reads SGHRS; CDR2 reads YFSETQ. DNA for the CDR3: TGCGCCAGCAGCCGACGGACAGGGGGCGGCAATTCACCCCTCCACTTT. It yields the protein CASSRRTGGGNSPLHF. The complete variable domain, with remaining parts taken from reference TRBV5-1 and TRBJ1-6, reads KAGVTQTPRYLIKTRGQQVTLSCSPISGHRSVSWYQQTPGQGLQFLFEYFSETQRNKGNFPGRFSGRQFSNSRSEMNVSTLELGDSALYLCASSRRTGGGNSPLHFGNGTRLTVT.

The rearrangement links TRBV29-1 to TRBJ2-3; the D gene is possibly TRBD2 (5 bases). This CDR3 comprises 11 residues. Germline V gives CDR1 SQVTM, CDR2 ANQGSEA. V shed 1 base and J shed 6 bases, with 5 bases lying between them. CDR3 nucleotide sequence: TGCAGCGTTGAAGCGGGGGATACGCAGTATTTT. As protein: CSVEAGDTQYF.

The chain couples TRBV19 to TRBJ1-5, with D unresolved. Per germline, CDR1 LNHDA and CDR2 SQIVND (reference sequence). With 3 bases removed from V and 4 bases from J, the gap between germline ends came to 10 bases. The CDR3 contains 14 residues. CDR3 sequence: CASSIGAQNQPQHF. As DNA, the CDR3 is TGTGCCAGTAGTATCGGAGCGCAGAATCAGCCCCAGCATTTT.

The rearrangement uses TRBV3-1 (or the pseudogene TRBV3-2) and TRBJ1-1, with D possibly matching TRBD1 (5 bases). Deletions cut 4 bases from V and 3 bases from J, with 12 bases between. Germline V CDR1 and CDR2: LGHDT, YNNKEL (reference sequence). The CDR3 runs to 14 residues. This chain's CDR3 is CASSPVGGDTEAFF. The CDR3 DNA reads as TGTGCCAGCAGCCCCGTGGGGGGGGACACTGAAGCTTTCTTT.

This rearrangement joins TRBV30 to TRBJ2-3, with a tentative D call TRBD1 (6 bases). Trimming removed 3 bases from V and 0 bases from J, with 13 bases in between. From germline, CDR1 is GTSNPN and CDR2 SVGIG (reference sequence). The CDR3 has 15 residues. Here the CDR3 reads CAWRLWDTSTDTQYF. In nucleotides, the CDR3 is TGTGCCTGGAGATTATGGGACACTAGCACAGATACGCAGTATTTT. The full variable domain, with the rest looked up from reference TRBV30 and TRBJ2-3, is SQTIHQWPATLVQPVGSPLSLECTVEGTSNPNLYWYRQAAGRGLQLLFYSVGIGQISSEVPQNLSASRPQDRQFILSSKKLLLSDSGFYLCAWRLWDTSTDTQYFGPGTRLTVL.

In DNA form, the CDR3 reads TGTGCCAGTAGTATAGATTGGAGACAGCCGAATGAAAAACTGTTTTTT. Its translation: CASSIDWRQPNEKLFF. The V call is TRBV19, the J call TRBJ1-4, with D tentatively TRBD1 (5 bases). Germline V CDR1 and CDR2: LNHDA, SQIVND (reference sequence). This CDR3 is 16 amino acids long. V lost 0 bases and J 5 bases, leaving 13 bases between the germline ends.

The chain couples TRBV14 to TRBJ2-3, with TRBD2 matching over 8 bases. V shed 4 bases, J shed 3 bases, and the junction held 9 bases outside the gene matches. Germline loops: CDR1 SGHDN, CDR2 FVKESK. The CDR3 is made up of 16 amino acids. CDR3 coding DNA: TGTGCCAGCAGCCGGAGCGGGGGAAGTCGTACAGATACGCAGTATTTT. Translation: CASSRSGGSRTDTQYF.

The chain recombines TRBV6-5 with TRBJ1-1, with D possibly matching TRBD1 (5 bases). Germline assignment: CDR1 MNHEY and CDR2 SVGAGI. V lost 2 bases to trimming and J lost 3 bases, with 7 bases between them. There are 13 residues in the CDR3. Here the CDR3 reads CASSYPGYTEAFF. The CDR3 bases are TGTGCCAGCAGTTACCCAGGGTACACTGAAGCTTTCTTT.